These 8 T cell receptor beta chains were all obtained from the same sample, sequenced in a study of blood T cell repertoires in COVID-19. Clones were sequenced by immunoSEQ multiplex PCR, and TCRdb holds only the in-frame ones, with some missing. Altogether some 670,000 clones are present, approximately 90% being singletons, with the ten largest covering more than 0.25%. Sequenced: peripheral blood. Receptor source: a woman between 18 and 29 years old with acute or convalescent COVID-19.

The gene calls are TRBV11-2 and TRBJ1-1; 7 bases fit TRBD1. Germline loops: CDR1 SGHAT, CDR2 FQNNGV. Trimming removed 3 bases from V and 0 bases from J; junction bases left unmatched: 4. The CDR3 runs 15 residues. CDR3 region: CASSFRQGLNTEAFF. The CDR3 nucleotides read TGTGCCAGCAGCTTCAGACAGGGTTTGAACACTGAAGCTTTCTTT.

V gene TRBV7-2 combines with J gene TRBJ2-7; perhaps TRBD2 as D (6 bases). This CDR3 is 14 amino acids long. The ends were cut back, 4 bases at V and 0 bases at J, with 10 bases in the middle. Germline V gene data show CDR1 as SGHTA and CDR2 as FQGNSA. The DNA for the CDR3 is TGTGCCAGCAGCTCAGGACTATTCTCCTACGAGCAGTACTTC. This gives the protein CASSSGLFSYEQYF.

This chain connects TRBV30 to TRBJ2-7, with D possibly being TRBD1 (6 bases). CDR1 is GTSNPN, CDR2 SVGIG, per germline (reference sequence). The V and J ends lost 1 base and 3 bases respectively, with 13 bases between them. There are 14 residues in the CDR3. In DNA form, the CDR3 reads TGTGCCTGGAGTGGGGGCTTAGGGGGCTACGAGCAGTACTTC. Translation gives CAWSGGLGGYEQYF.

The rearrangement links TRBV6-2 or TRBV6-3 to TRBJ2-1, with TRBD1 as a possible D gene (6 bases). Per germline, CDR1 MNHEY and CDR2 SVGEGT. CDR3 length equals 13 residues. Deletions cut 6 bases from V and 8 bases from J, with 14 bases between. CDR3 sequence: CASSPYRADEQFF. CDR3 bases: TGTGCCAGCAGCCCATACAGGGCGGATGAGCAGTTCTTC.

The chain has TRBV25-1 and TRBJ1-1; unclear D gene. V was shortened by 6 bases and J by 6 bases, with 14 bases between the two germline ends. This CDR3 region has 13 residues. CDR1 is MGHDK and CDR2 is SYGVNS in the germline V gene. This CDR3 reads CASREPGSAEAFF. The CDR3 coding sequence is TGTGCCAGCAGGGAACCGGGGTCGGCTGAAGCTTTCTTT.

The chain couples TRBV10-2 to TRBJ1-5; D is perhaps TRBD1 (6 bases). V was trimmed by 4 bases and J by 3 bases, leaving 10 bases between them. The CDR3 runs to 14 residues. Germline V gives CDR1 WSHSY, CDR2 SAAADI. Here the CDR3 reads CASSVAGANQPQHF. The CDR3 nucleotides are TGCGCCAGCAGTGTAGCGGGGGCCAATCAGCCCCAGCATTTT.

This clone was seen once. The genes are TRBV19 and TRBJ2-1, with D possibly matching TRBD2 (6 bases). V was pared by 5 bases and J by 4 bases, with 15 bases between. The CDR3 is 15 amino acids. Germline V CDR1 and CDR2: LNHDA, SQIVND (reference sequence). CDR3 amino acids: CASSGGLMPYNEQFF. As DNA, the CDR3 is TGTGCCAGTAGTGGGGGACTCATGCCATACAATGAGCAGTTCTTC.

This chain uses TRBV2 with TRBJ2-3, with TRBD2 as a possible D gene (5 bases). This CDR3 has 13 amino acids. The V gene's germline CDR1 is SNHLY and CDR2 FYNNEI. V was trimmed by 6 bases and J by 3 bases, leaving 10 bases between them. The CDR3 DNA follows: TGTGCCAGCAGCGAGACGGGGACAGATACGCAGTATTTT. Amino acids: CASSETGTDTQYF. The full variable domain, in which reference TRBV2 and TRBJ2-3 provide the parts outside the CDR3, is EPEVTQTPSHQVTQMGQEVILRCVPISNHLYFYWYRQILGQKVEFLVSFYNNEISEKSEIFDDQFSVERPDGSNFTLKIRSTKLEDSAMYFCASSETGTDTQYFGPGTRLTVL.